This note documents a single T cell receptor (beta chain) sequence. The sample is drawn from a study of patients and donors after allogeneic stem cell transplantation. V lost 7 bases, J lost 2 bases, and 17 bases lay in between. The CDR3 sequence is 15 residues long. Each CDR3 protein is one row after TCRdb ran MiXCR on the RT-PCR reads. This sample has around 150,000 distinct CDR3 sequences, with about 36% found just once. The rearrangement links TRBV12-3 or TRBV12-4 to TRBJ1-2, with unresolved D. This clonotype originated in a human donor who was either an allogeneic HSCT recipient or a stem cell or donor lymphocyte infusion donor (not recorded which). It is not recorded whose cells these are; they may come from a transplant donor. Sequenced sample: blood, either unsorted or a sorted T cell fraction (not recorded which). The chain's CDR3 is CASTPGGNRNYGYTF. The CDR3 DNA is TGTGCCAGCACCCCGGGCGGGAACCGAAACTATGGCTACACCTTC.